This T cell receptor beta chain was recovered during a study of cytomegalovirus exposure and HLA in healthy donors. The germline CDR1 and CDR2 sequences are SQVTM and ANQGSEA. The V end was cut by 5 bases, the J end by 4 bases, with 11 bases between. CDR3 length: 12 amino acids. Study observations and caveats: A later analysis showed HLA-associated TCR beta chains outstripping equally common others in clonal expansion. Immune exposure information available was restricted to CMV serostatus.

PCR involved 60 Vbeta and 13 Jbeta primers. Assay: immunoSEQ multiplex PCR; the TCRdb copy retains only in-frame clones and omits some. Of a few hundred thousand clones listed, about 89% are singletons. Remarks on this clone: Its antigen is not known.

Source material: PBMCs. The source of this sequence is a woman between 18 and 29 years old in good health and CMV-seronegative. This sequence joins TRBV29-1 and TRBJ2-5; tentatively, D is TRBD2 (6 bases). The CDR3 here is CSVYRTIETQYF. CDR3 sequence (DNA): TGCAGCGTTTATCGGACTATAGAGACCCAGTACTTC. The complete variable domain, with remaining parts taken from reference TRBV29-1 and TRBJ2-5, reads SAVISQKPSRDICQRGTSLTIQCQVDSQVTMMFWYRQQPGQSLTLIATANQGSEATYESGFVIDKFPISRPNLTFSTLTVSNMSPEDSSIYLCSVYRTIETQYFGPGTRLLVL.